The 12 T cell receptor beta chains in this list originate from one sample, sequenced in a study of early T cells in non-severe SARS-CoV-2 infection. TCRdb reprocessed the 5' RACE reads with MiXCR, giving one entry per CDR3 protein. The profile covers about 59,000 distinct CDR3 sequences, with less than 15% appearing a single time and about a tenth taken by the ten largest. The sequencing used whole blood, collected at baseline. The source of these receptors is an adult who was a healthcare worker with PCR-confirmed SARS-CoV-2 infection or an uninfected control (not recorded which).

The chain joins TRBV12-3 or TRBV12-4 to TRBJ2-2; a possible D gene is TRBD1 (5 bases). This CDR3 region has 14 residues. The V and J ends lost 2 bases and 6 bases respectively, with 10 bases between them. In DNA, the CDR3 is TGTGCCAGCAGTTTAATCAGGGCGGCCGGGGAGCTGTTTTTT. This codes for CASSLIRAAGELFF.

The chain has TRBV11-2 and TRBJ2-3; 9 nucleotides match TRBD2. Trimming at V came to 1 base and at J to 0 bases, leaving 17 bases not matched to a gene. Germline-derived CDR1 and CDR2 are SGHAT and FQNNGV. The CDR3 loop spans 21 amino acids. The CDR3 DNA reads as TGTGCCAGCAGCTTAGCCCCCTGGGCGGGGGGGCCTGAGTGGAGCACAGATACGCAGTATTTT. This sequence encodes CASSLAPWAGGPEWSTDTQYF.

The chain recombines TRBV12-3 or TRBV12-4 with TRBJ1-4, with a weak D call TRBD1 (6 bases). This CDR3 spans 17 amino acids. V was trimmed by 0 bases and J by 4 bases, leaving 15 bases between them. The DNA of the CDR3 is TGTGCCAGCAGTTTAGCCCAGGGTGGACAGTATAATGAAAAACTGTTTTTT. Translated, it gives CASSLAQGGQYNEKLFF.

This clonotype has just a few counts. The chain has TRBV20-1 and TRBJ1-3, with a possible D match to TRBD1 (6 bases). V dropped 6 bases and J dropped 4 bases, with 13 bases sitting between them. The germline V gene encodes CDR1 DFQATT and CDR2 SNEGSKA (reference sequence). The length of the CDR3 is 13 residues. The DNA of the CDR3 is TGCAGTGCAAGACAGGTCGTCGGAAACACCATATATTTT. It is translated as CSARQVVGNTIYF.

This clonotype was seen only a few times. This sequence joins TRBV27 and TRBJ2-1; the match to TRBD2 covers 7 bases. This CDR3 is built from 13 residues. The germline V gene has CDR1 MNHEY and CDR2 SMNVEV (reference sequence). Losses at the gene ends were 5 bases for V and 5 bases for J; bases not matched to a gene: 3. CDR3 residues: CASSPSGDNEQFF. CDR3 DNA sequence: TGTGCCAGCAGTCCGAGCGGGGACAATGAGCAGTTCTTC.

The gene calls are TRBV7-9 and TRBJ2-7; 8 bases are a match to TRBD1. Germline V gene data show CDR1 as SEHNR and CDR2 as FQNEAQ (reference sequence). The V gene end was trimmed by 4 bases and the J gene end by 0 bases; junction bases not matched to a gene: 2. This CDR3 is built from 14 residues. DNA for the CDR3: TGTGCCAGCAGCTGGACAGGGAGCTCCTACGAGCAGTACTTC. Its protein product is CASSWTGSSYEQYF.

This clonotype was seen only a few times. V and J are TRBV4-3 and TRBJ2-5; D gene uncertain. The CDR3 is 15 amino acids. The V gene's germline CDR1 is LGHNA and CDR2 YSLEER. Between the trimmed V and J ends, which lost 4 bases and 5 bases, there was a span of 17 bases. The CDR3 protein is CASSPTRSWKETQYF. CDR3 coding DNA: TGCGCCAGCAGCCCAACGAGGAGCTGGAAGGAGACCCAGTACTTC.

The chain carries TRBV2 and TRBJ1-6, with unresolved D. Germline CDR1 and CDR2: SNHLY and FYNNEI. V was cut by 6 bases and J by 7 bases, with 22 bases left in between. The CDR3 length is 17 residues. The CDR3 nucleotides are TGTGCCAGCAGCCACACCTCAAGCGGGGAAATCAATTCACCCCTCCACTTT. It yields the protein CASSHTSSGEINSPLHF.

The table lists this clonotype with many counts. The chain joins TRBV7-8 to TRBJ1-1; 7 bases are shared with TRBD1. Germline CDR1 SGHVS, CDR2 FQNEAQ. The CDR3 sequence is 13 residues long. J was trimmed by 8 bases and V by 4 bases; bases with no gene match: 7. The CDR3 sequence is CASSWLTGKEAFF. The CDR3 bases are TGTGCCAGCAGCTGGCTGACAGGGAAGGAAGCTTTCTTT.

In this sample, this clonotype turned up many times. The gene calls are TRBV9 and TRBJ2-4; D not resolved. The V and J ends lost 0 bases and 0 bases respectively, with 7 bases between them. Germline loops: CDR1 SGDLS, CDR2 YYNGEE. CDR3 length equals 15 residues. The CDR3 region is CASSVGILAKNIQYF. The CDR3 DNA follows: TGTGCCAGCAGCGTAGGAATTCTAGCCAAAAACATTCAGTACTTC.

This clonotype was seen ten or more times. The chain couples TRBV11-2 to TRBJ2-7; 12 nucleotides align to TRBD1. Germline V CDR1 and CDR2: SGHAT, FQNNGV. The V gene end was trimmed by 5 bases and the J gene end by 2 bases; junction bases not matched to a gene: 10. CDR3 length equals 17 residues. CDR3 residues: CASSALAGTGGPYEQYF. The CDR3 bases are TGTGCCAGCAGCGCCCTCGCCGGGACAGGGGGCCCCTACGAGCAGTACTTC. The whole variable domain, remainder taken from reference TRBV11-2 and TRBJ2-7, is EAGVAQSPRYKIIEKRQSVAFWCNPISGHATLYWYQQILGQGPKLLIQFQNNGVVDDSQLPKDRFSAERLKGVDSTLKIQPAKLEDSAVYLCASSALAGTGGPYEQYFGPGTRLTVT.

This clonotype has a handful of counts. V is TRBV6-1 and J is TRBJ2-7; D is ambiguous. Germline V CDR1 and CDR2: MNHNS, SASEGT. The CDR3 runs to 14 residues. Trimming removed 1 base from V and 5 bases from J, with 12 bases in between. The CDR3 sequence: CASSEVTKSHEQYF. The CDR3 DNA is TGTGCCAGCAGTGAAGTGACAAAAAGCCACGAGCAGTACTTC.